Listed here are 27 T cell receptor beta chains from one sample, sequenced in a study of blood T cell repertoires in COVID-19. The protocol was immunoSEQ multiplex PCR, while the TCRdb copy is restricted to in-frame clones and leaves out a portion. Of roughly 350,000 clones listed, 85% were seen once; the top ten hold roughly 3.6%. Material for sequencing was peripheral blood. Receptors were obtained from a woman aged 18 to 35 with acute or convalescent COVID-19.

The chain is built from TRBV5-1 and TRBJ1-5; the match to TRBD1 covers 7 bases. Per the germline V gene, CDR1 is SGHRS and CDR2 is YFSETQ. J lost 5 bases, V lost 2 bases, and 4 bases had no gene match. The CDR3 contains 14 residues. CDR3 amino acids: CASSLSGGDQPQHF. The DNA for the CDR3 is TGCGCCAGCAGCTTATCAGGGGGAGATCAGCCCCAGCATTTT. The variable domain in full, completed from reference TRBV5-1 and TRBJ1-5, reads KAGVTQTPRYLIKTRGQQVTLSCSPISGHRSVSWYQQTPGQGLQFLFEYFSETQRNKGNFPGRFSGRQFSNSRSEMNVSTLELGDSALYLCASSLSGGDQPQHFGDGTRLSIL.

The genes are TRBV15 and TRBJ1-5; 7 bases are shared with TRBD1. V was clipped by 0 bases and J by 5 bases; unmatched bases: 1. The CDR3 totals 14 residues. Germline lookup yields CDR1 LNHNV and CDR2 YYDKDF (reference sequence). The CDR3 region is CATSRDRGDQPQHF. The CDR3 DNA sequence: TGTGCCACCAGCAGAGACAGGGGGGATCAGCCCCAGCATTTT. Full variable domain (rest looked up from reference TRBV15 and TRBJ1-5): DAMVIQNPRYQVTQFGKPVTLSCSQTLNHNVMYWYQQKSSQAPKLLFHYYDKDFNNEADTPDNFQSRRPNTSFCFLDIRSPGLGDTAMYLCATSRDRGDQPQHFGDGTRLSIL.

The V call is TRBV6-5, the J call TRBJ2-5, with a possible D match to TRBD1 (5 bases). Deletions cut 4 bases from V and 1 base from J, with 16 bases between. The CDR3 sequence is 16 residues long. Germline CDR1 and CDR2: MNHEY and SVGAGI. The CDR3 is CASSFLSRTSQETQYF. The CDR3 bases are TGTGCCAGCAGTTTCTTATCTAGGACATCCCAAGAGACCCAGTACTTC.

V and J are TRBV24-1 and TRBJ1-5, with 7 positions matching TRBD1. The CDR3 has 15 amino acids. Germline values: CDR1 KGHDR, CDR2 SFDVKD. V was pared by 5 bases and J by 6 bases, with 9 bases of the junction left unmatched. CDR3: CATSGTGETGQPQHF. DNA for the CDR3: TGTGCCACCAGTGGAACAGGGGAAACGGGTCAGCCCCAGCATTTT.

This chain links TRBV12-5 with TRBJ1-1, with a weak D call TRBD1 (5 bases). The germline V gene encodes CDR1 LGHNT and CDR2 FRNRAP. This CDR3 comprises 12 residues. V was trimmed by 5 bases and J by 11 bases, leaving 15 bases between them. CDR3 region: CASGTDTSRAFF. Here the CDR3 DNA reads TGTGCTAGTGGTACGGACACCTCGAGGGCTTTCTTT.

This clone has only one observation. The chain employs TRBV4-1 and TRBJ2-2; perhaps TRBD1 as D (6 bases). V lost 0 bases to trimming and J lost 6 bases, with 14 bases between them. This CDR3 comprises 16 residues. Germline assignment: CDR1 MGHRA and CDR2 YSYEKL. The CDR3 region is CASSQDLISGAGELFF. CDR3 DNA sequence: TGCGCCAGCAGCCAAGATCTTATATCAGGGGCCGGGGAGCTGTTTTTT.

The sample holds one count of this clone. V and J are TRBV4-1 and TRBJ2-1; D is possibly TRBD2 (6 bases). Between the trimmed V and J ends, which lost 0 bases and 10 bases, there was a span of 10 bases. This CDR3 has 13 amino acids. Germline lookup yields CDR1 MGHRA and CDR2 YSYEKL. The CDR3 here is CASSQDWAGEQFF. CDR3 DNA sequence: TGCGCCAGCAGCCAAGATTGGGCGGGGGAGCAGTTCTTC.

V is TRBV5-1 and J is TRBJ2-1; 16 bases match TRBD2. Germline V CDR1 and CDR2: SGHRS, YFSETQ. CDR3 size: 19 residues. Trimming at V came to 4 bases and at J to 1 base, leaving 8 bases not matched to a gene. CDR3 sequence reads: CASSAPGLAGGGSYNEQFF. DNA for the CDR3: TGCGCCAGCAGCGCTCCGGGACTAGCGGGAGGGGGGTCCTACAATGAGCAGTTCTTC.

The rearrangement links TRBV30 to TRBJ1-2; 8 bases agree with TRBD1. The CDR3 runs 13 residues. In germline, CDR1 is GTSNPN, CDR2 SVGIG (reference sequence). V was clipped by 7 bases and J by 2 bases; unmatched bases: 6. In DNA, the CDR3 is TGTGCCTCCAAGCGGACAGGGAACTATGGCTACACCTTC. This sequence encodes CASKRTGNYGYTF.

This chain uses TRBV2 with TRBJ1-1, with D unresolved. This CDR3 is built from 15 residues. Trimming left V 8 bases short and J 4 bases short, with 20 bases between. Germline CDR1 is SNHLY and CDR2 is FYNNEI. DNA for the CDR3: TGTGCCAGCGACTTGGGGAAGGGAGGTTCCACTGAAGCTTTCTTT. It translates to CASDLGKGGSTEAFF.

This chain connects TRBV9 to TRBJ2-5, with 7 bases lining up with TRBD2. Looked up from germline, CDR1 is SGDLS and CDR2 is YYNGEE. Trimming at V came to 2 bases and at J to 5 bases, leaving 9 bases not matched to a gene. This CDR3 is built from 15 residues. CDR3 sequence (DNA): TGTGCCAGCAGCGTGGGTCCGGGAGGCCCCGAGACCCAGTACTTC. Translated, it gives CASSVGPGGPETQYF. The whole variable domain, remainder taken from reference TRBV9 and TRBJ2-5, is DSGVTQTPKHLITATGQRVTLRCSPRSGDLSVYWYQQSLDQGLQFLIQYYNGEERAKGNILERFSAQQFPDLHSELNLSSLELGDSALYFCASSVGPGGPETQYFGPGTRLLVL.

The chain recombines TRBV7-9 with TRBJ2-5, with no clear D. This CDR3 has 13 residues. V was pared by 5 bases and J by 4 bases, with 11 bases between. The V gene's germline CDR1 is SEHNR and CDR2 FQNEAQ (reference sequence). The CDR3 sequence: CASSTLLRETQYF. CDR3 bases: TGTGCCAGCAGCACCCTCTTGCGAGAGACCCAGTACTTC.

The rearrangement joins TRBV11-2 to TRBJ2-3, with 10 bases aligning to TRBD2. J was trimmed by 2 bases and V by 7 bases; bases with no gene match: 6. Per the germline V gene, CDR1 is SGHAT and CDR2 is FQNNGV. This CDR3 spans 15 amino acids. CDR3 loop: CASTVAGGNTDTQYF. Here the CDR3 DNA reads TGTGCCAGCACCGTAGCGGGGGGAAACACAGATACGCAGTATTTT.

The V and J genes are TRBV9 and TRBJ2-5; tentatively, D is TRBD1 (6 bases). CDR1 and CDR2 (germline): SGDLS, YYNGEE. V shed 1 base and J shed 6 bases, with 10 bases lying between them. The CDR3 runs to 13 residues. CDR3 DNA sequence: TGTGCCAGCAGCGTACGAACAGGGCAGACCCAGTACTTC. It encodes CASSVRTGQTQYF.

DNA for the CDR3: TGTGCCAGCAGCCCGTTAACTAGCACAGATACGCAGTATTTT. As protein: CASSPLTSTDTQYF. J is TRBJ2-3 and V is TRBV9; D gene uncertain. The CDR3 consists of 14 residues. The V gene lost 4 bases and the J gene lost 0 bases, with 9 bases spanning the gap. Germline V gives CDR1 SGDLS, CDR2 YYNGEE.

This clone was observed a few times. Other DNA sequences in this specimen translate into the identical CDR3. The chain combines TRBV5-1 with TRBJ1-1; 8 bases are shared with TRBD1. CDR3 length: 14 amino acids. After removal of 4 bases from V and 1 base from J, the junction contained 3 bases not matched to a gene. The V gene's germline CDR1 is SGHRS and CDR2 YFSETQ. Written as DNA, the CDR3 is TGCGCCAGCAGCCCTGGGACAGGGAACACTGAAGCTTTCTTT. As protein: CASSPGTGNTEAFF.

The chain joins TRBV24-1 to TRBJ1-6; no clear D gene. Germline V gene sequence: CDR1 KGHDR, CDR2 SFDVKD. Trimming removed 1 base at V and 0 bases at J, with 9 bases between. CDR3 length: 17 residues. In DNA, the CDR3 is TGTGCCACCAGTGATTTCACACAGATCTCCTATAATTCACCCCTCCACTTT. This translates into CATSDFTQISYNSPLHF.

The rearrangement uses TRBV19 and TRBJ2-5; perhaps TRBD1 as D (6 bases). Trimming stripped 4 bases from V and 7 bases from J, with 19 bases between. The germline gives CDR1 LNHDA, CDR2 SQIVND (reference sequence). The CDR3 has 15 amino acids. The CDR3 DNA is TGTGCCAGTAGTAAAAAGCAGGGGACCGGCGGGACCCAGTACTTC. It codes for CASSKKQGTGGTQYF.

The count of this clone is one. The rearrangement joins TRBV29-1 to TRBJ1-2; the match to TRBD1 covers 7 bases. The CDR3 is made up of 16 amino acids. The germline CDR1 and CDR2 sequences are SQVTM and ANQGSEA. With V trimmed by 4 bases and J by 3 bases, 14 bases remained unmatched. In DNA form, the CDR3 reads TGCAGCGTTGCTGGGGACAGTGCCTCGCCCGACTATGGCTACACCTTC. It encodes CSVAGDSASPDYGYTF.

The J gene is TRBJ1-1, the V gene TRBV3-1 (or the pseudogene TRBV3-2); D remains unclear. The CDR3 length is 14 residues. V lost 7 bases and J 1 base, leaving 13 bases between the germline ends. Germline V CDR1 and CDR2: LGHDT, YNNKEL (reference sequence). CDR3 protein: CASTPKQPNTEAFF. The CDR3 nucleotides are TGTGCCAGCACCCCTAAACAGCCGAACACTGAAGCTTTCTTT.

V gene TRBV3-1 (or the pseudogene TRBV3-2) combines with J gene TRBJ1-1, with D perhaps matching TRBD1 (6 bases). CDR3 length: 13 amino acids. Trimming took 2 bases from V and 11 from J, leaving 15 bases between them. The germline CDR1 and CDR2 sequences are LGHDT and YNNKEL (reference sequence). The CDR3 protein is CASSQPQGRRAFF. The CDR3 nucleotides are TGTGCCAGCAGCCAACCCCAGGGGCGTCGGGCTTTCTTT.

This rearrangement joins TRBV5-1 to TRBJ2-7; 10 bases align to TRBD2. Trimming cost V 4 bases and J 6 bases; bases outside gene matches: 10. CDR3 length: 15 amino acids. Germline V gene lookup returns CDR1 SGHRS and CDR2 YFSETQ. In DNA, the CDR3 is TGCGCCAGCAGCGCCTCTAGCGGGAGCGGGGGCGAGCAGTACTTC. Protein product: CASSASSGSGGEQYF.

The chain is built from TRBV28 and TRBJ1-5, with 8 bases aligning to TRBD1. Losses at the gene ends were 6 bases for V and 6 bases for J; bases not matched to a gene: 10. Germline CDR1 and CDR2: MDHEN and SYDVKM. This CDR3 is 15 amino acids long. The CDR3 nucleotides read TGTGCCAGCAGCCATAGGACAGGGCAGAGTCAGCCCCAGCATTTT. Its translation: CASSHRTGQSQPQHF.

J is TRBJ1-1 and V is TRBV12-3 or TRBV12-4; D gene ambiguous. This CDR3 contains 12 residues. With 8 bases removed from V and 5 bases from J, the gap between germline ends came to 12 bases. CDR3 residues: CASAGVSTEAFF. The CDR3 coding sequence is TGTGCCAGCGCCGGGGTGAGTACTGAAGCTTTCTTT.

The V call is TRBV28, the J call TRBJ1-2; D is ambiguous. The CDR3 is made up of 14 amino acids. Trimming took off 2 bases at V and 4 bases at J, with 11 bases between the two ends. Germline CDR1 is MDHEN and CDR2 is SYDVKM. CDR3 bases: TGTGCCAGCAGTTTAGGGCAGGTCACCTATGGCTACACCTTC. It translates to CASSLGQVTYGYTF.

The chain couples TRBV11-1 to TRBJ1-2, with TRBD1 matching over 7 bases. The CDR3 has 16 residues. V shed 1 base and J 0 bases; nucleotides not matched to a gene: 5. Germline loops: CDR1 SGHAT, CDR2 FQDESV (reference sequence). In DNA form, the CDR3 reads TGTGCCAGCAGCTTAGGAAGGGACAGAACTAACTATGGCTACACCTTC. Translation: CASSLGRDRTNYGYTF.

The chain joins TRBV13 to TRBJ1-2; no firm D call. Trimming stripped 1 base from V and 8 bases from J, with 11 bases between. CDR1 is PRHDT, CDR2 FYEKMQ, per germline (reference sequence). The CDR3 sequence is 13 residues long. CDR3 region: CASSLVGSGGYTF. The DNA of the CDR3 is TGTGCCAGCAGCTTAGTAGGTTCGGGGGGCTACACCTTC.